What follows describes a single TCR beta chain. Its antigen is currently unknown. This record comes from a study of T cells expressing NK-cell markers. General study points: Whether expanded NKG2C+ T cell clones were HCMV specific stayed uncertain. The dominant NKG2C+ clonotypes represented about 1.0-7.5% of CD8+ T cells in over 5 donors.

The V gene's germline CDR1 is MNHEY and CDR2 SMNVEV (reference sequence). The CDR3 runs 12 residues. TCRdb reanalyzed the 5' RACE reads and collapses them to one entry per CDR3 protein, without DNA. Here the sample table reports more than 90,000 distinct CDR3 sequences. The origin of this receptor is a woman aged 18 to 75 in good health. Material: blood T cells: a sorted CD56 or NKG2C T cell subset, CD4+ or CD8+ T cells, or bulk PBMC T cells (not recorded which). The chain combines TRBV27 with TRBJ2-7. The CDR3 is CASSPHSYEQYF.